One sample yielded the 17 T cell receptor beta chains listed below, sequenced in a study of T-cell reconstitution after alpha-beta-depleted transplantation in children. The TCRbeta library was prepared with unique molecular identifiers. TCRdb reanalysed the PCR reads using MiXCR and keeps one entry per CDR3 protein. This table has almost 250,000 distinct CDR3 sequences, roughly 26% appearing once. The source was PBMCs, collected before TCRalphabeta/CD19-depleted stem cell transplant. The receptor set was obtained from a girl aged 2-10 years with Fanconi anemia, due to receive a stem cell transplant.

The sample holds many counts of this clonotype. The chain uses TRBV20-1 and TRBJ2-6; the D is unclear. V lost 3 bases and J lost 0, with 3 bases in between. There are 13 residues in the CDR3. Germline V gives CDR1 DFQATT, CDR2 SNEGSKA (reference sequence). CDR3 protein: CSASPSGANVLTF. CDR3 sequence (DNA): TGCAGTGCTAGCCCCTCTGGGGCCAACGTCCTGACTTTC.

This clonotype was seen ten or more times. The CDR3 spells CSPNLAGGRVEQFF. The CDR3 DNA is TGCAGTCCTAATCTAGCGGGAGGACGAGTTGAGCAGTTCTTC. V is TRBV20-1 and J is TRBJ2-1; 11 nucleotides agree with TRBD2. Germline V CDR1 and CDR2: DFQATT, SNEGSKA (reference sequence). This CDR3 spans 14 amino acids. After removal of 8 bases from V and 9 bases from J, the junction contained 12 bases not matched to a gene.

Many counts were recorded for this clonotype. The CDR3 protein is CASSLDRANTGELFF. The CDR3 DNA sequence: TGTGCCAGCAGCTTAGACAGGGCGAACACCGGGGAGCTGTTTTTT. The rearrangement joins TRBV7-9 to TRBJ2-2, with D perhaps matching TRBD1 (6 bases). This CDR3 spans 15 amino acids. Trimming took off 1 base at V and 0 bases at J, with 6 bases between the two ends. Germline lookup yields CDR1 SEHNR and CDR2 FQNEAQ (reference sequence).

V gene TRBV12-3 or TRBV12-4 combines with J gene TRBJ2-5, with D possibly being TRBD1 (6 bases). Trimming left V 3 bases short and J 2 bases short, with 13 bases between. The CDR3 loop spans 15 amino acids. CDR3 region: CASSFLGQTQETQYF. The DNA of the CDR3 is TGTGCCAGCAGTTTTCTAGGACAGACGCAAGAGACCCAGTACTTC.

V is TRBV7-9 and J is TRBJ2-7; D gene ambiguous. The CDR3 length is 14 residues. V dropped 2 bases and J dropped 0 bases, with 8 bases sitting between them. Germline V gives CDR1 SEHNR, CDR2 FQNEAQ (reference sequence). CDR3 DNA sequence: TGTGCCAGCAGCTTACACAGTATCTCCTACGAGCAGTACTTC. Protein sequence: CASSLHSISYEQYF.

This clonotype was observed many times. The chain couples TRBV29-1 to TRBJ2-5, with no clear D. CDR3 length equals 12 residues. Germline CDR1 is SQVTM and CDR2 is ANQGSEA. V shed 5 bases and J shed 2 bases, with 9 bases lying between them. In DNA form, the CDR3 reads TGCAGCGTTTCACTTAGACAAGAGACCCAGTACTTC. Translating it yields CSVSLRQETQYF.

V and J are TRBV18 and TRBJ2-3; TRBD2 matches 10 bases. This CDR3 is 16 amino acids long. Unmatched junction bases numbered 6, after V lost 2 bases and J lost 4 bases. Germline lookup yields CDR1 KGHSH and CDR2 LQKENI. CDR3 nucleotide sequence: TGTGCCAGCTCACCATTCCTAGCGGGAGCGGCAGATACGCAGTATTTT. Its protein is CASSPFLAGAADTQYF.

CDR3 sequence (DNA): TGTGCCACCCGGAGTCGAGACCTTCGGAATGGCTACACCTTC. Residues: CATRSRDLRNGYTF. This chain uses TRBV15 with TRBJ1-2; D not certain. CDR1 and CDR2 (germline): LNHNV, YYDKDF (reference sequence). Deletions cut 8 bases from V and 6 bases from J, with 19 bases between. The CDR3 is 14 amino acids.

The table lists this clonotype with many counts. The chain employs TRBV4-2 and TRBJ1-1; no firm D call. This CDR3 comprises 14 residues. V dropped 3 bases and J dropped 1 base, with 9 bases sitting between them. Germline V lookup: CDR1 LGHNA, CDR2 YNFKEQ. For the CDR3, the DNA is TGTGCCAGCAGCCACAAGCTTGGGAACACTGAAGCTTTCTTT. It encodes CASSHKLGNTEAFF.

This clonotype has a handful of counts. The chain joins TRBV11-2 to TRBJ2-4; D is undetermined. With 1 base removed from V and 0 bases from J, the gap between germline ends came to 16 bases. Germline assignment: CDR1 SGHAT and CDR2 FQNNGV. There are 18 residues in the CDR3. CDR3 loop: CASSLGRVGSLAKNIQYF. The CDR3 DNA follows: TGTGCCAGCAGCTTAGGCCGAGTTGGATCATTAGCCAAAAACATTCAGTACTTC.

This clonotype was seen a handful of times. This sequence joins TRBV7-3 and TRBJ2-7; D not certain. The CDR3 runs 14 residues. The V gene's germline CDR1 is SGHTA and CDR2 FQGTGA. V was trimmed by 2 bases and J by 1 base, leaving 9 bases between them. Here the CDR3 DNA reads TGTGCCAGCAGCTTAGCGGCAGGATCCTACGAGCAGTACTTC. Translation gives CASSLAAGSYEQYF.

The V call is TRBV18, the J call TRBJ2-7; D is perhaps TRBD1 (6 bases). This CDR3 comprises 14 residues. Per the germline V gene, CDR1 is KGHSH and CDR2 is LQKENI. With 6 bases removed from V and 4 bases from J, the gap between germline ends came to 16 bases. The CDR3: CASSLYQGQYEQYF. The CDR3 DNA sequence: TGTGCCAGCTCTCTCTACCAGGGGCAGTACGAGCAGTACTTC.

This clonotype was counted ten times or more. The chain uses TRBV12-3 or TRBV12-4 and TRBJ2-7; 10 bases are a match to TRBD1. The CDR3 covers 17 residues. V shed 6 bases and J 4 bases; nucleotides not matched to a gene: 15. The CDR3 DNA follows: TGTGCCAGCAGCTACATAATTAGTCGGACAGGGGGGTACGAGCAGTACTTC. Protein: CASSYIISRTGGYEQYF.

This chain links TRBV30 with TRBJ2-2; no definite D call. Deletions cut 4 bases from V and 7 bases from J, with 13 bases between. The CDR3 is 13 residues long. CDR1 is GTSNPN and CDR2 is SVGIG in the germline V gene (reference sequence). CDR3 sequence: CAWNLREDGELFF. The CDR3, as DNA: TGTGCCTGGAACCTTCGAGAGGACGGGGAGCTGTTTTTT.

This clonotype was counted at least ten times. CDR3 bases: TGCAGCGTTGAGGACGGACTAGCGGGAGAGGAGCAGTACTTC. Amino acid sequence: CSVEDGLAGEEQYF. The chain is built from TRBV29-1 and TRBJ2-7; 13 nucleotides match TRBD2. Germline V CDR1 and CDR2: SQVTM, ANQGSEA. J was trimmed by 7 bases and V by 3 bases; bases with no gene match: 6. This CDR3 region has 14 residues.

This chain joins TRBV10-1 and TRBJ2-7; 7 nucleotides match TRBD1. CDR1 and CDR2 from the germline V gene are WNHNN and SYGVQD (reference sequence). The CDR3 length is 18 residues. The ends lost 3 bases at V and 4 bases at J; junction bases unmatched: 18. CDR3 protein: CASSEWDGQGVRGYEQYF. CDR3 bases: TGCGCCAGCAGTGAATGGGATGGTCAGGGGGTGCGAGGGTACGAGCAGTACTTC.

This clonotype was seen ten or more times. This sequence joins TRBV28 and TRBJ2-7; D is possibly TRBD2 (7 bases). Germline V gene sequence: CDR1 MDHEN, CDR2 SYDVKM. This CDR3 has 16 residues. The V and J ends lost 3 bases and 3 bases respectively, with 18 bases between them. Here the CDR3 DNA reads TGTGCCAGCAGTTTGGAGTCAGGGGAGGGTCACTACGAGCAGTACTTC. Translated: CASSLESGEGHYEQYF.